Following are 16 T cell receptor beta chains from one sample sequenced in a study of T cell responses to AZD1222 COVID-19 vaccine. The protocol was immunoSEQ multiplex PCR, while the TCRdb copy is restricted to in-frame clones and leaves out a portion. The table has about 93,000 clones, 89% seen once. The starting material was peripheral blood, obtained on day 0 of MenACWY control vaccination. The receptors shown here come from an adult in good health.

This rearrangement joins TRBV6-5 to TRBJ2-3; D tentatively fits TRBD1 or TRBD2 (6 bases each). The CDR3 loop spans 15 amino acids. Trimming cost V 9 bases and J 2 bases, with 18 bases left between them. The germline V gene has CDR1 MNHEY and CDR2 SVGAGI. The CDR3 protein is CARGRSGVPTDTQYF. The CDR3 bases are TGTGCCAGGGGGAGGTCAGGGGTGCCCACAGATACGCAGTATTTT.

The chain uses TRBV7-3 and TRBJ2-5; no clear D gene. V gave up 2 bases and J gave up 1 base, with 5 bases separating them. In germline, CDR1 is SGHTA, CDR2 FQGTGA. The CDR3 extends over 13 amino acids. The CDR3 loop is CASSLSRQETQYF. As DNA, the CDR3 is TGTGCCAGCAGCTTATCCCGCCAAGAGACCCAGTACTTC.

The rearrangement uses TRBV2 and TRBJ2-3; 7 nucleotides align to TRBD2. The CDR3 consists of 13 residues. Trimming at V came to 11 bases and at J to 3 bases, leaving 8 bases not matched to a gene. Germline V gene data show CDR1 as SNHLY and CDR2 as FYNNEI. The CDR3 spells CAVAGVGTDTQYF. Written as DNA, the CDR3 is TGTGCCGTTGCGGGGGTAGGAACAGATACGCAGTATTTT.

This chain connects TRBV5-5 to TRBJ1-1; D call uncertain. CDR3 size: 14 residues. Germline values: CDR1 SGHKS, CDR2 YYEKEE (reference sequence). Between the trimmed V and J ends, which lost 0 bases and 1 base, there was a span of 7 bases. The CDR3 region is CASSLGGRNTEAFF. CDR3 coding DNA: TGTGCCAGCAGCTTGGGGGGTCGGAACACTGAAGCTTTCTTT. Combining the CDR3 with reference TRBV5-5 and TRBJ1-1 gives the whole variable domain DAGVTQSPTHLIKTRGQQVTLRCSPISGHKSVSWYQQVLGQGPQFIFQYYEKEERGRGNFPDRFSARQFPNYSSELNVNALLLGDSALYLCASSLGGRNTEAFFGQGTRLTVV.

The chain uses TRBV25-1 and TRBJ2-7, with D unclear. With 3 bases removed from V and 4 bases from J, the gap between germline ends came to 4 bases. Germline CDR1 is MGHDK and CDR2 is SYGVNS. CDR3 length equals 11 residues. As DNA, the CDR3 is TGTGCCAGCAGTGATTGGTACGAGCAGTACTTC. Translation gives CASSDWYEQYF.

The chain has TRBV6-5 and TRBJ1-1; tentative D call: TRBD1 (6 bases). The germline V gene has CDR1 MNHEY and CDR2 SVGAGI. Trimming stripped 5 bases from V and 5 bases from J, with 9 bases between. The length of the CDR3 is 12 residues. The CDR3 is CASSHRDTEAFF. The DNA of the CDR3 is TGTGCCAGCAGTCACAGGGATACTGAAGCTTTCTTT.

CDR3: CASSWTGPNSPLHF. The CDR3 nucleotides are TGTGCCAGCAGCTGGACAGGCCCCAATTCACCCCTCCACTTT. The chain joins TRBV5-5 to TRBJ1-6, with TRBD1 matching 7 bases. CDR1 is SGHKS, CDR2 YYEKEE, per germline (reference sequence). J lost 7 bases, V lost 3 bases, and 4 bases had no gene match. The CDR3 covers 14 residues.

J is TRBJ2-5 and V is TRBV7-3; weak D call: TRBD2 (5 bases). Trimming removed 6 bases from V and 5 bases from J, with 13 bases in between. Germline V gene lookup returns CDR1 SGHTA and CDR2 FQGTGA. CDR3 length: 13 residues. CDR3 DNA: TGTGCCAGCAGTTTGACTGGACTGGAGACCCAGTACTTC. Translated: CASSLTGLETQYF.

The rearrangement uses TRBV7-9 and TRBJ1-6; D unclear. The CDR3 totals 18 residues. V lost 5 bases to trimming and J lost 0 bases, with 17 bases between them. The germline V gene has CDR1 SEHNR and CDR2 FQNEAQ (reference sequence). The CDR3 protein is CASSRDPAGSSYNSPLHF. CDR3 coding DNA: TGTGCCAGCAGCAGAGACCCAGCGGGAAGCTCCTATAATTCACCCCTCCACTTT.

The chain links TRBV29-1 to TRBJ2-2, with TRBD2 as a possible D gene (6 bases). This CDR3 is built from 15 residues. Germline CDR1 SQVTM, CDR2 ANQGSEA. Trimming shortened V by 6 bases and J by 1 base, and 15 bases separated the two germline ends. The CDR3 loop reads CSVRRAGMNTGELFF. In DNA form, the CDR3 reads TGCAGCGTCCGGAGGGCGGGGATGAACACCGGGGAGCTGTTTTTT.

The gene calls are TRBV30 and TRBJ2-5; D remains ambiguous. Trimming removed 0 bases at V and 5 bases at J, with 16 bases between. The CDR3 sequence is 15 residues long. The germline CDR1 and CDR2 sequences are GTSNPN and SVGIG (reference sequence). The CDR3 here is CAWSVLGKERETQYF. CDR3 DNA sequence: TGTGCCTGGAGTGTACTGGGGAAGGAACGGGAGACCCAGTACTTC.

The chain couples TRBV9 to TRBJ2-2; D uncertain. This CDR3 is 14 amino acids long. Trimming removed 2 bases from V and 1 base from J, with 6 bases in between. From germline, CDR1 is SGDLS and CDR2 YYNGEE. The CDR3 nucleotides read TGTGCCAGCAGCGTGAGAGGGAACACCGGGGAGCTGTTTTTT. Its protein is CASSVRGNTGELFF.

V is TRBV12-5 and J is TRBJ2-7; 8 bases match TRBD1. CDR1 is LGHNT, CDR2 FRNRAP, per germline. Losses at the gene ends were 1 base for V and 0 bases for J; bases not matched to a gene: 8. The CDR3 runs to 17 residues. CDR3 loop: CASGLATGTGVSYEQYF. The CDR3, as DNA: TGTGCTAGTGGTTTGGCGACCGGGACAGGTGTCTCCTACGAGCAGTACTTC.

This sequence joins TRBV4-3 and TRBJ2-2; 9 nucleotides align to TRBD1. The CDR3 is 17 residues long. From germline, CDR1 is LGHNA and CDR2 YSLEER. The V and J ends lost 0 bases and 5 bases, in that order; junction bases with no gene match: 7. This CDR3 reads CASSQDLETGGTGELFF. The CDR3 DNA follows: TGCGCCAGCAGCCAAGACTTAGAGACAGGGGGAACCGGGGAGCTGTTTTTT.

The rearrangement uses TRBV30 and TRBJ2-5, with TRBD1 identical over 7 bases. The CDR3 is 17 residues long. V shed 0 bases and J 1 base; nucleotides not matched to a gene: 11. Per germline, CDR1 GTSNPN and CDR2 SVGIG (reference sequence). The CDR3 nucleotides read TGTGCCTGGAGTGTACTGGGAAGGGGGCCTCGCCAAGAGACCCAGTACTTC. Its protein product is CAWSVLGRGPRQETQYF.

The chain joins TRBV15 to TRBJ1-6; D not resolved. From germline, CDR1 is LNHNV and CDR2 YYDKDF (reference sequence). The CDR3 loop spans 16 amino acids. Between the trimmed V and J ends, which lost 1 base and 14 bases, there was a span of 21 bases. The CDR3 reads CATSRGTLSTAETLHF. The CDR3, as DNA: TGTGCCACCAGCAGAGGTACCCTCTCTACAGCCGAAACCCTCCACTTT.